These 17 T cell receptor beta chains were sequenced from one sample in a study of low-dose radiotherapy and immunotherapy resistance in tumors. Priming of first-strand cDNA relied on TRAV- and TRBV-specific primers (covering alpha and beta chains). PCR amplification of the TCRs was performed with Phusion for about 20 PCR cycles, and it relied on a constant-region primer together with a V-primer adapter. MiXCR, run by TCRdb on the reads, gives a single entry per CDR3 protein. The table has around 10,000 distinct CDR3 sequences, more than 55% seen once. These receptors all come from a human donor with advanced metastatic prostate, ovarian, gallbladder or colorectal cancer (not recorded which). This table probably holds off-target reads from a library built for another chain.

The chain uses TRBV19 and TRBJ1-6; 7 bases are shared with TRBD1. V was pared by 6 bases and J by 4 bases, with 0 bases of the junction left unmatched. The CDR3 has 13 amino acids. Germline loops: CDR1 LNHDA, CDR2 SQIVND (reference sequence). CDR3 DNA: TGTGCCAGTAGGACAGGGTATAATTCACCCCTCCACTTT. Translated: CASRTGYNSPLHF.

This chain links TRBV14 with TRBJ1-1; D gene ambiguous. Trimming shortened V by 0 bases and J by 3 bases, and 11 bases separated the two germline ends. Germline V CDR1 and CDR2: SGHDN, FVKESK. The CDR3 extends over 15 amino acids. The CDR3 nucleotides read TGTGCCAGCAGCCAAGAATTCTTCCCATACACTGAAGCTTTCTTT. This gives the protein CASSQEFFPYTEAFF. The variable domain in full, completed from reference TRBV14 and TRBJ1-1, reads EAGVTQFPSHSVIEKGQTVTLRCDPISGHDNLYWYRRVMGKEIKFLLHFVKESKQDESGMPNNRFLAERTGGTYSTLKVQPAELEDSGVYFCASSQEFFPYTEAFFGQGTRLTVV.

The genes are TRBV28 and TRBJ2-7; D is ambiguous. Trimming cost V 3 bases and J 6 bases, with 12 bases left between them. Per germline, CDR1 MDHEN and CDR2 SYDVKM. This CDR3 has 13 residues. The CDR3 sequence: CASSFSGPTEQYF. The CDR3 region has the DNA TGTGCCAGCAGTTTTTCCGGACCAACCGAGCAGTACTTC.

The rearrangement joins TRBV19 to TRBJ2-1, with D hard to call. Germline V gene lookup returns CDR1 LNHDA and CDR2 SQIVND (reference sequence). The CDR3 spans 16 residues. V lost 8 bases and J 0 bases, leaving 17 bases between the germline ends. The CDR3 DNA follows: TGTGCCAGTCTCGAAAGACATTTAAGCTCCTACAATGAGCAGTTCTTC. Translating it yields CASLERHLSSYNEQFF.

This clonotype was counted between two and nine times. The rearrangement joins TRBV12-3 or TRBV12-4 to TRBJ1-1, with D perhaps matching TRBD1 (5 bases). The length of the CDR3 is 12 residues. V lost 10 bases to trimming and J lost 6 bases, with 15 bases between them. CDR3 nucleotides: TGTGCCACCAGGAGGGGCACCGCTGAAGCTTTCTTT. Its protein product is CATRRGTAEAFF.

The chain is built from TRBV2 and TRBJ2-5; D is undetermined. Germline lookup yields CDR1 SNHLY and CDR2 FYNNEI. CDR3 length equals 13 residues. The V end lost 4 bases, the J end lost 4 bases, and 10 bases lay between the germline ends. CDR3 sequence (DNA): TGTGCCAGCAGTGCGGTTGGGCGAGAGACCCAGTACTTC. Encoded protein: CASSAVGRETQYF.

The chain uses TRBV20-1 and TRBJ2-3; 11 bases map to TRBD2. The CDR3 is made up of 16 amino acids. J gave up 2 bases and V 6 bases, and 10 bases lay outside the gene matches. Looked up from germline, CDR1 is DFQATT and CDR2 is SNEGSKA (reference sequence). The CDR3 here is CSAINPSGRITDTQYF. Written as DNA, the CDR3 is TGCAGTGCCATCAACCCTAGCGGGAGGATCACAGATACGCAGTATTTT.

The CDR3, as DNA: TGTGCCAGCAGCTTGGTTACCGGGACAGGGAACTATGGCTACACCTTC. This translates into CASSLVTGTGNYGYTF. The chain is built from TRBV5-8 and TRBJ1-2; TRBD1 aligns across 9 bases. Germline CDR1 and CDR2: SGHTS and YDEGEE. J gave up 2 bases and V 0 bases, and 5 bases lay outside the gene matches. The CDR3 totals 16 residues.

V usage is TRBV7-2 and J usage is TRBJ2-6; D perhaps matches TRBD1 (6 bases). This CDR3 comprises 17 residues. Trimming removed 4 bases at V and 0 bases at J, with 13 bases between. Per the germline V gene, CDR1 is SGHTA and CDR2 is FQGNSA. For the CDR3, the DNA is TGTGCCAGCAGCTCCCGACAGGAACACTCTGGGGCCAACGTCCTGACTTTC. Protein product: CASSSRQEHSGANVLTF.

J is TRBJ2-7 and V is TRBV10-3; possibly TRBD2 for D (5 bases). V was trimmed by 6 bases and J by 0 bases, leaving 9 bases between them. Germline CDR1 reads ENHRY; CDR2 reads SYGVKD. This CDR3 is built from 13 residues. This chain's CDR3 is CAISRGGSYEQYF. The DNA for the CDR3 is TGTGCCATCAGCCGCGGAGGCTCCTACGAGCAGTACTTC.

This rearrangement joins TRBV2 to TRBJ2-5, with D perhaps given as TRBD1 or TRBD2 (6 bases each). The CDR3 covers 17 residues. Trimming took 1 base from V and 2 from J, leaving 17 bases between them. The V gene's germline CDR1 is SNHLY and CDR2 FYNNEI. The CDR3 spells CASSEGGGRGAQETQYF. DNA for the CDR3: TGTGCCAGCAGTGAAGGCGGTGGAAGGGGGGCTCAAGAGACCCAGTACTTC.

The CDR3 bases are TGTGCCAGCAGCTTGAGGGGGATGCGGGGGGACGATGAGCAGTTCTTC. It specifies CASSLRGMRGDDEQFF. The rearrangement uses TRBV5-6 and TRBJ2-1; 8 nucleotides match TRBD2. There are 16 residues in the CDR3. Trimming cost V 1 base and J 8 bases; bases outside gene matches: 11. In germline, CDR1 is SGHDT, CDR2 YYEEEE. Combining the CDR3 with reference TRBV5-6 and TRBJ2-1 gives the whole variable domain DAGVTQSPTHLIKTRGQQVTLRCSPKSGHDTVSWYQQALGQGPQFIFQYYEEEERQRGNFPDRFSGHQFPNYSSELNVNALLLGDSALYLCASSLRGMRGDDEQFFGPGTRLTVL.

A few counts support this clonotype. The CDR3, as DNA: TGTGCCAGCAGCTACCCCACCGGTTGGACGGACACCGGGGAGCTGTTTTTT. It encodes CASSYPTGWTDTGELFF. This chain links TRBV7-2 with TRBJ2-2; D is uncertain. Trimming left V 4 bases short and J 3 bases short, with 18 bases between. This CDR3 spans 17 amino acids. CDR1 and CDR2 from the germline V gene are SGHTA and FQGNSA.

J is TRBJ1-2 and V is TRBV6-2 or TRBV6-3; TRBD1 matches 10 bases. V lost 4 bases to trimming and J lost 3 bases; unmatched junction nucleotides: 5. Germline CDR1 MNHEY, CDR2 SVGEGT. The CDR3 length is 15 residues. The CDR3 DNA reads as TGTGCCAGCAGTTCCTCGGACAGGGGGTACTATGGCTACACCTTC. Protein product: CASSSSDRGYYGYTF.

This clonotype was seen only a few times. This sequence joins TRBV2 and TRBJ2-1; perhaps D is TRBD1 or TRBD2 (5 bases each). V gave up 7 bases and J gave up 6 bases, with 10 bases separating them. The CDR3 loop spans 12 amino acids. Germline lookup yields CDR1 SNHLY and CDR2 FYNNEI. The CDR3 DNA follows: TGTGCCAGCAAGTATGGGGGCAATGAGCAGTTCTTC. Its protein is CASKYGGNEQFF.

V and J are TRBV7-8 and TRBJ1-3, with 9 bases aligning to TRBD1. The J segment lost 4 bases and the V segment lost 0 bases, leaving 7 bases of the junction unmatched. The germline V gene encodes CDR1 SGHVS and CDR2 FQNEAQ. CDR3 length: 17 residues. CDR3 bases: TGTGCCAGCAGCTTAGCATCACAGGGGGCAGGGGGAAACACCATATATTTT. Protein sequence: CASSLASQGAGGNTIYF.

This chain uses TRBV7-8 with TRBJ1-2; D uncertain. The CDR3 is 17 residues long. Germline CDR1 SGHVS, CDR2 FQNEAQ. The ends were cut back, 1 base at V and 0 bases at J, with 15 bases in the middle. The CDR3 DNA is TGTGCCAGCAGCTTAGGGCGCACTGTGGCTTCTAACTATGGCTACACCTTC. This codes for CASSLGRTVASNYGYTF.